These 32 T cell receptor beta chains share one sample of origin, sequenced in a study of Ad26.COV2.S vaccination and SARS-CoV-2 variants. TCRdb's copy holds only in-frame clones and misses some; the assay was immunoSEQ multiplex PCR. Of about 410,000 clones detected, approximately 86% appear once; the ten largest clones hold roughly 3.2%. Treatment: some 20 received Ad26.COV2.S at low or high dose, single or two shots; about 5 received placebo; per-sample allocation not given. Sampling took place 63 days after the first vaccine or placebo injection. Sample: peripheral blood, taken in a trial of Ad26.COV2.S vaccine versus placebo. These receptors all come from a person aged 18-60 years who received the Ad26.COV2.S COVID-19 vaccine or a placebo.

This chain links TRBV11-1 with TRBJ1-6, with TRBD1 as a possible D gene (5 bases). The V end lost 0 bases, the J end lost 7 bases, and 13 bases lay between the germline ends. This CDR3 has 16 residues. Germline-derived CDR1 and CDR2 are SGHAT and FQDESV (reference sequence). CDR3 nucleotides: TGTGCCAGCAGCTTAGCCTCGACGGGACTCAATTCACCCCTCCACTTT. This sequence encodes CASSLASTGLNSPLHF.

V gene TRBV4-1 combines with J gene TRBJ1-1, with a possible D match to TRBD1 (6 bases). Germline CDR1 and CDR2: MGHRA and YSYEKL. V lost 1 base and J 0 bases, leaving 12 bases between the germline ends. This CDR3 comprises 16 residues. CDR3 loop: CASSQVRGPMNTEAFF. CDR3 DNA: TGCGCCAGCAGCCAAGTCAGGGGCCCCATGAACACTGAAGCTTTCTTT.

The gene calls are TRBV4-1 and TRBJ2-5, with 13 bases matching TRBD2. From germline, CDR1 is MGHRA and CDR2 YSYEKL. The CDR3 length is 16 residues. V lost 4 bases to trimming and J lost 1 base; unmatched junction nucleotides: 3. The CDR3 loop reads CASSLLAGGLQETQYF. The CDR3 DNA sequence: TGCGCCAGCAGCCTACTAGCGGGGGGGCTCCAAGAGACCCAGTACTTC.

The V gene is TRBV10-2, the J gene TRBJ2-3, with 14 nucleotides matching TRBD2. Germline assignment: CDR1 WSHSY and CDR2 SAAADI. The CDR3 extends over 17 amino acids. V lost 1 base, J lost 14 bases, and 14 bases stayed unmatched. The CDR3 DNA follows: TGCGCCAGCAGTGAGTTAACGACTAGCGGGGGGGCCTTTTTACGGTATTTT. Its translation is CASSELTTSGGAFLRYF.

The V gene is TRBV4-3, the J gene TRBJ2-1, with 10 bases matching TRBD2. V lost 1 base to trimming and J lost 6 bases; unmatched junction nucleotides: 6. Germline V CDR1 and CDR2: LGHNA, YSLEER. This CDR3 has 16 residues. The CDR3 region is CASSQVVIAGGNEQFF. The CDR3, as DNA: TGCGCCAGCAGCCAAGTGGTTATAGCGGGGGGCAATGAGCAGTTCTTC.

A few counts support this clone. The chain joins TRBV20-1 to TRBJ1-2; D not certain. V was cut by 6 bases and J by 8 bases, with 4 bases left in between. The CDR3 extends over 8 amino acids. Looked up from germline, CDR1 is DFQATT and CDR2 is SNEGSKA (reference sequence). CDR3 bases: TGCAGTGCGGGGGGCTACACCTTC. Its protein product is CSAGGYTF.

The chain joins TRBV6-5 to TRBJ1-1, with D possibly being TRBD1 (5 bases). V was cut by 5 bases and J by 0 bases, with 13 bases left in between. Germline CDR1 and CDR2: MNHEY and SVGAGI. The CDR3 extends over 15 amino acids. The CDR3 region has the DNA TGTGCCAGCAGTCATCGACAGAACATGAACACTGAAGCTTTCTTT. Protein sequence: CASSHRQNMNTEAFF.

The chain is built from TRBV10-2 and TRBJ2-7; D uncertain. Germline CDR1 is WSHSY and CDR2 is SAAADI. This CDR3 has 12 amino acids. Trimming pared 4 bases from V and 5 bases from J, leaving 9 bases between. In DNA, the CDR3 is TGCGCCAGCAGTGTGGTCCGGCACGAGCAGTACTTC. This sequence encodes CASSVVRHEQYF.

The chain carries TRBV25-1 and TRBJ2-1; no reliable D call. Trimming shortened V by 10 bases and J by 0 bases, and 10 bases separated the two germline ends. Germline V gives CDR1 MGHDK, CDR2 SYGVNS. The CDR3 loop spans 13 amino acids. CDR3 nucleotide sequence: TGTGCCACCCAGTGGAGCTCCTACAATGAGCAGTTCTTC. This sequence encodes CATQWSSYNEQFF. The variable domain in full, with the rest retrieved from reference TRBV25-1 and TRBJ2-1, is EADIYQTPRYLVIGTGKKITLECSQTMGHDKMYWYQQDPGMELHLIHYSYGVNSTEKGDLSSESTVSRIRTEHFPLTLESARPSHTSQYLCATQWSSYNEQFFGPGTRLTVL.

This CDR3 reads CASSLYGGVDYEQYF. DNA of the CDR3: TGTGCCAGCAGCTTATATGGGGGGGTAGACTACGAGCAGTACTTC. This rearrangement joins TRBV11-2 to TRBJ2-7; TRBD2 aligns across 7 bases. The ends lost 2 bases at V and 3 bases at J; junction bases unmatched: 7. This CDR3 contains 15 residues. Per germline, CDR1 SGHAT and CDR2 FQNNGV.

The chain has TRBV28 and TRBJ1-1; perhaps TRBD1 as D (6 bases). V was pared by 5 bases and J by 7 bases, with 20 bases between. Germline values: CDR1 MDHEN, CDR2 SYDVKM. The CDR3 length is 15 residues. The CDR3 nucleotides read TGTGCCAGCAGTCAAGACTCGACAGGAGTCAGTGAAGCTTTCTTT. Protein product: CASSQDSTGVSEAFF.

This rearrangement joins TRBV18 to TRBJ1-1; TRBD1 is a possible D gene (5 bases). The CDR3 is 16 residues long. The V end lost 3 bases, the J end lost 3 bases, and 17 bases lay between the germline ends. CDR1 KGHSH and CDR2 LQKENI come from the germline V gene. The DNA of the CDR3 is TGTGCCAGCTCACCCTTGGCGGCCGAGGGGTACACTGAAGCTTTCTTT. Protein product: CASSPLAAEGYTEAFF.

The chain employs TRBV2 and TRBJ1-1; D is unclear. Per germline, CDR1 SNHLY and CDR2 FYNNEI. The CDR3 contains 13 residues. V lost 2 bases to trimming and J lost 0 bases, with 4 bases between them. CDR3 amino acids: CASSEQVNTEAFF. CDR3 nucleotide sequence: TGTGCCAGCAGTGAACAAGTGAACACTGAAGCTTTCTTT.

CDR3 amino acids: CAWSVLAGDGYTF. DNA of the CDR3: TGTGCCTGGAGTGTACTGGCAGGGGATGGCTACACCTTC. The gene calls are TRBV30 and TRBJ1-2; maybe TRBD1 (6 bases). V lost 0 bases to trimming and J lost 6 bases, with 11 bases between them. Per germline, CDR1 GTSNPN and CDR2 SVGIG (reference sequence). CDR3 size: 13 residues.

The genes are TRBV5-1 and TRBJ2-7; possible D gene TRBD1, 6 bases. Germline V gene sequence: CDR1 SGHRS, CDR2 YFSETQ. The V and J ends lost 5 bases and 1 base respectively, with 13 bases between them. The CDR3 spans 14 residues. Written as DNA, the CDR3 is TGCGCCAGCAGGCCCCGGGACATTTCCTACGAGCAGTACTTC. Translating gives CASRPRDISYEQYF.

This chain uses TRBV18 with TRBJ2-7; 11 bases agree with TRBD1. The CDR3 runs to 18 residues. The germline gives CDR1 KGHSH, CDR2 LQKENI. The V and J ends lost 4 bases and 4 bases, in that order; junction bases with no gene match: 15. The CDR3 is CASSLWDRGNLSSYEQYF. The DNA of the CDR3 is TGTGCCAGCTCACTATGGGACAGGGGGAACTTGTCGAGTTACGAGCAGTACTTC. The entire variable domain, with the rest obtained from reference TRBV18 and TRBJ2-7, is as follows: NAGVMQNPRHLVRRRGQEARLRCSPMKGHSHVYWYRQLPEEGLKFMVYLQKENIIDESGMPKERFSAEFPKEGPSILRIQQVVRGDSAAYFCASSLWDRGNLSSYEQYFGPGTRLTVT.

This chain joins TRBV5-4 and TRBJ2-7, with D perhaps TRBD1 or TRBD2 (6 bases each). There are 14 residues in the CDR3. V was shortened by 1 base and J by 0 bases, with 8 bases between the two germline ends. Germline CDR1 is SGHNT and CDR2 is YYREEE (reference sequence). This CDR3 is CASSLRGVSYEQYF. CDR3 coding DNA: TGTGCCAGCAGCTTGAGGGGGGTCTCCTACGAGCAGTACTTC.

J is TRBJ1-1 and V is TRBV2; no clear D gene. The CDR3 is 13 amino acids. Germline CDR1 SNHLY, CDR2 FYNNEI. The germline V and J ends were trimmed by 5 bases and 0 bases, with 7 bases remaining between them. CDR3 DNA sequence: TGTGCCAGCAGTCCGCAGATGAACACTGAAGCTTTCTTT. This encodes CASSPQMNTEAFF.

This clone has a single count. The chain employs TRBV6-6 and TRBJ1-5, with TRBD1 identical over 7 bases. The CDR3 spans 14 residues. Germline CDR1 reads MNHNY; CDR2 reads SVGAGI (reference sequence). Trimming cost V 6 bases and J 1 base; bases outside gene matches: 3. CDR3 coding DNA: TGTGCCAGCAGACCGACAGGGAGCAATCAGCCCCAGCATTTT. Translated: CASRPTGSNQPQHF.

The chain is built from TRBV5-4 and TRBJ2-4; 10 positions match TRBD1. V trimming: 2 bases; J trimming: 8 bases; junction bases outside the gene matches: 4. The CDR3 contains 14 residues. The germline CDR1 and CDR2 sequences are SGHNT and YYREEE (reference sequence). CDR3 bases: TGTGCCAGCAGCTTCGGGACAGGGGCGGACATTCAGTACTTC. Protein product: CASSFGTGADIQYF.

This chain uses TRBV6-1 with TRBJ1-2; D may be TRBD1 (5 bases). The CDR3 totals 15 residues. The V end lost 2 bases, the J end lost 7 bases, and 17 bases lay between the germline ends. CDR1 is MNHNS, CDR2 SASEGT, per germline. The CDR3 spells CASSEFAGIVSGYTF. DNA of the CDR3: TGTGCCAGCAGTGAATTCGCAGGGATAGTAAGTGGCTACACCTTC.

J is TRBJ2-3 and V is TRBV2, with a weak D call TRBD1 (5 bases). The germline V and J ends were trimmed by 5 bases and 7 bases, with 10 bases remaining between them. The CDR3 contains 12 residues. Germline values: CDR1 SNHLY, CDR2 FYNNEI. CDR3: CASSWQGYTQYF. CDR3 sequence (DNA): TGTGCCAGCAGTTGGCAGGGATATACGCAGTATTTT.

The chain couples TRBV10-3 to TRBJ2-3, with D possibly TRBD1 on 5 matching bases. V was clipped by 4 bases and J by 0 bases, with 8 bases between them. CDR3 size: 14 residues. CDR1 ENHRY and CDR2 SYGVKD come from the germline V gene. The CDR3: CAISGTGSTDTQYF. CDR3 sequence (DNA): TGTGCCATCAGTGGAACAGGAAGCACAGATACGCAGTATTTT.

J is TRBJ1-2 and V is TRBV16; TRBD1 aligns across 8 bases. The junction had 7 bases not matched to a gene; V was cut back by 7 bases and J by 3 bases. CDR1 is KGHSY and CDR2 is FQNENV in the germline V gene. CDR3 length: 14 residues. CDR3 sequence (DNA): TGTGCCAGCAAACTGACAGGGGAAGACTATGGCTACACCTTC. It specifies CASKLTGEDYGYTF.

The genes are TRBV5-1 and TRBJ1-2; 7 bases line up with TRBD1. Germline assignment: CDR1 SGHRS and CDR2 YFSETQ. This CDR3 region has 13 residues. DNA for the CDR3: TGCGCTTCATCAGACAGGGAAAAATATGGCTACACCTTC. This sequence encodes CASSDREKYGYTF.

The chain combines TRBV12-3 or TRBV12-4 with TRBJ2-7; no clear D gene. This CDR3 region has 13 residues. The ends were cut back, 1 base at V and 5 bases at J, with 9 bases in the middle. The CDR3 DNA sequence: TGTGCCAGCAGTTTAGATCCTTGGGACGAGCAGTACTTC. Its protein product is CASSLDPWDEQYF.

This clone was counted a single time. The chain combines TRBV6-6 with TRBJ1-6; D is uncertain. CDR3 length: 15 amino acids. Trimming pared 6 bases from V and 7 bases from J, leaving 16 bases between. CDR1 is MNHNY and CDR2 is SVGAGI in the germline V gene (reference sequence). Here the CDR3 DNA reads TGTGCCAGCAGCCGCGATCGGGGTCTAAATTCACCCCTCCACTTT. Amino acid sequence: CASSRDRGLNSPLHF.

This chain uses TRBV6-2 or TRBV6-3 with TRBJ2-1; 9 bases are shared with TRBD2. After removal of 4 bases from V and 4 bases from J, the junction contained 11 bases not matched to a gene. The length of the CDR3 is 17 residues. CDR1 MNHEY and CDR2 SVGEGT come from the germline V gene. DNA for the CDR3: TGTGCCAGCAGTTTCCACGTCAGCGGGGGGCCTTACAATGAGCAGTTCTTC. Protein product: CASSFHVSGGPYNEQFF.

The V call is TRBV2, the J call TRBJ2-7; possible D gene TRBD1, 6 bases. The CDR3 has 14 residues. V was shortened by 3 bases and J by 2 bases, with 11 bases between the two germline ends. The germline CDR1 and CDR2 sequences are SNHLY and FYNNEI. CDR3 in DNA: TGTGCCAGCAGTGAGCAGGGGTCGACCTACGAGCAGTACTTC. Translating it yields CASSEQGSTYEQYF.

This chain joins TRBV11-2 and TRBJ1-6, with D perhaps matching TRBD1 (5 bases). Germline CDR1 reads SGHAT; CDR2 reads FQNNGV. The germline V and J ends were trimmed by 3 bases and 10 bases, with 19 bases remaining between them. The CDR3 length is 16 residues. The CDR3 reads CASSFRGGGNGSPLHF. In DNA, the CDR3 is TGTGCCAGCAGCTTTCGTGGCGGGGGGAACGGATCACCCCTCCACTTT.

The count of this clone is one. The DNA for the CDR3 is TGTGCCAGCAGCTTATCAACAGGGGGCCTCAACACTGAAGCTTTCTTT. Protein product: CASSLSTGGLNTEAFF. V gene TRBV7-2 combines with J gene TRBJ1-1; TRBD1 agrees at 9 bases. V shed 2 bases and J 2 bases; nucleotides not matched to a gene: 6. Germline V gene data show CDR1 as SGHTA and CDR2 as FQGNSA. The CDR3 spans 16 residues.

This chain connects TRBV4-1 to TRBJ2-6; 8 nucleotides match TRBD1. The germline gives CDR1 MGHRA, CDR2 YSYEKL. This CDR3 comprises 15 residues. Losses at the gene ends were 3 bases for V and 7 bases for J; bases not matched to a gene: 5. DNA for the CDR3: TGCGCCAGCAGCCAGACCGGGACAGGTGCCAACGTCCTGACTTTC. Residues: CASSQTGTGANVLTF.